The clone carrying this TCR beta chain was seen repeatedly, ten times or more. It was uncontrolled infection, other autoimmune disease, pregnancy or lactation that excluded patients. Amplified TCR beta CDR3 regions derived from RNA transcripts. The TCR CDR3 was amplified in a first-round RT-PCR using the HTBI primer set. Using its own MiXCR run on the multiplex PCR reads, TCRdb lists one record per CDR3 protein. This sample carries about 520,000 distinct CDR3 sequences, about 20% of them seen once, and the ten largest clones take about 25%. The data originate from a study of T cells in Graves' hyperthyroidism and ophthalmopathy. The source of this sequence is a man aged 18 to 29 with Graves' hyperthyroidism. Material for sequencing was blood.

In DNA form, the CDR3 reads TGTGCCACTGGGGGCGAGTTTAGCAATCAGCCCCAGCATTTT. It encodes CATGGEFSNQPQHF. V and J are TRBV15 and TRBJ1-5; maybe TRBD1 (6 bases). Germline V gene data show CDR1 as LNHNV and CDR2 as YYDKDF (reference sequence). The V end was cut by 9 bases, the J end by 0 bases, with 12 bases between. The CDR3 is 14 amino acids.